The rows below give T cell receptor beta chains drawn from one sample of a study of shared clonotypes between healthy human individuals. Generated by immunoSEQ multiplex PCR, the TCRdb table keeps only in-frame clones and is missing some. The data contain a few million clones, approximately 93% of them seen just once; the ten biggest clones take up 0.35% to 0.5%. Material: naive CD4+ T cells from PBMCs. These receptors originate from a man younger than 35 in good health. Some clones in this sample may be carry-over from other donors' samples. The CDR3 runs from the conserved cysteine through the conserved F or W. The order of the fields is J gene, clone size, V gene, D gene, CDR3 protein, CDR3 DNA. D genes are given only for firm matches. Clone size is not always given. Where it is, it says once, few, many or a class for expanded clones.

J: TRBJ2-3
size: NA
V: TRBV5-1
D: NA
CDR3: CASRPFPGTDTQYF
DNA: TGCGCCAGCAGACCTTTTCCCGGAACAGATACGCAGTATTTT

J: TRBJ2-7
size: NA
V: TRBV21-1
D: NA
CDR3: CASSKERLAGAYEQYF
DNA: TGTGCCAGCAGCAAAGAGAGACTAGCGGGTGCCTACGAGCAGTACTTC

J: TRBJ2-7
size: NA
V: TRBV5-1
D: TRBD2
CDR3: CASNRVAGGDEQYF
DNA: TGCGCCAGCAATCGCGTGGCGGGAGGTGACGAGCAGTACTTC

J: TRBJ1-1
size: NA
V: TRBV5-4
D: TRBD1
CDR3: CASSRQGNTEAFF
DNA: TGTGCCAGCAGCAGACAGGGAAACACTGAAGCTTTCTTT

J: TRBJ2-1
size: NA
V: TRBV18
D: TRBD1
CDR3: CASSPGTGEREQFF
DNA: TGTGCCAGCTCACCAGGGACAGGGGAGCGTGAGCAGTTCTTC

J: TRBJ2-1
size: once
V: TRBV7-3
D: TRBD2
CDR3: CASSLMGLAGDEQFF
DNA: TGTGCCAGCAGCTTAATGGGGCTAGCGGGAGACGAGCAGTTCTTC

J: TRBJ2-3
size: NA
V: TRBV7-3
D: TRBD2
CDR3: CASSSLGASGSTDTQYF
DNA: TGTGCCAGCAGCTCTCTCGGGGCTAGCGGGAGCACAGATACGCAGTATTTT

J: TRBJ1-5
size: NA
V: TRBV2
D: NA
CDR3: CASKRVDAQPQHF
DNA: TGTGCCAGCAAAAGGGTTGATGCTCAGCCCCAGCATTTT

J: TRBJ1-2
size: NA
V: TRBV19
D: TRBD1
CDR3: CASSNRRDSFYGYTF
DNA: TGTGCCAGTAGTAACCGTCGGGACAGCTTCTATGGCTACACCTTC

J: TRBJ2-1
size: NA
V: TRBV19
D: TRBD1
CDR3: CASNTGQGTNEQFF
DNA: TGTGCCAGTAACACCGGACAGGGGACCAATGAGCAGTTCTTC

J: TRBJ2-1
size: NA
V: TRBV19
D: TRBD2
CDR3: CASSIRTSGKRRDLNEQFF
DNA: TGTGCCAGTAGTATAAGGACTAGCGGGAAGCGGCGGGACCTAAATGAGCAGTTCTTC

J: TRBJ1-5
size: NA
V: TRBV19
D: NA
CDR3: CASSSGGLRSNQPQHF
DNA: TGTGCCAGTAGTAGTGGGGGGCTTCGGAGCAATCAGCCCCAGCATTTT

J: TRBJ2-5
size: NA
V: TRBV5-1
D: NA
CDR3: CASSPTKPQETQYF
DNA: TGCGCCAGCAGCCCGACCAAGCCTCAAGAGACCCAGTACTTC

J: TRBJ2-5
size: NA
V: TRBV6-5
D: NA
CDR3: CASRRAQETQYF
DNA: TGTGCCAGCAGGAGGGCACAAGAGACCCAGTACTTC

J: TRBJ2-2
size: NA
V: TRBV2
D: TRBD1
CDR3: CASRPQGAGELFF
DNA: TGTGCCAGCAGGCCTCAGGGGGCCGGGGAGCTGTTTTTT

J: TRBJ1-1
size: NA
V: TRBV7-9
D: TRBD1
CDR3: CASRVAGTGDTEAFF
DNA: TGTGCCAGCCGCGTAGCCGGGACAGGGGACACTGAAGCTTTCTTT

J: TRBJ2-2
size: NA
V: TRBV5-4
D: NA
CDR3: CASSPERADTGELFF
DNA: TGTGCCAGCAGCCCGGAGAGGGCAGACACCGGGGAGCTGTTTTTT

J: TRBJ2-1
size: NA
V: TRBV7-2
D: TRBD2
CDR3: CASSRGLAGANEQFF
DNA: TGTGCCAGCAGCCGAGGACTAGCGGGAGCCAATGAGCAGTTCTTC

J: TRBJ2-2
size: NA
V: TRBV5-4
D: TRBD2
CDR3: CASSLEAGGGVGELFF
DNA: TGTGCCAGCAGCTTGGAGGCGGGAGGAGGTGTCGGGGAGCTGTTTTTT

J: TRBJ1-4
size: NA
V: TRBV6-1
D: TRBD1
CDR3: CASSNRGFNEKLFF
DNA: TGTGCCAGCAGTAACAGGGGGTTCAATGAAAAACTGTTTTTT

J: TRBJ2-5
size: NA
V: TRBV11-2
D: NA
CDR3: CASSALRGGETQYF
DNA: TGTGCCAGCAGCGCGCTCCGGGGTGGCGAGACCCAGTACTTC

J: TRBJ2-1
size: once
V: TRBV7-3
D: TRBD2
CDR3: CASSSTGLAGGNEQFF
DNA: TGTGCCAGCAGCTCAACGGGACTAGCGGGAGGCAATGAGCAGTTCTTC

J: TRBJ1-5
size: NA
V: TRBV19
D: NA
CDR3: CASKGLVGGRSNQPQHF
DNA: TGTGCCAGCAAGGGCCTCGTAGGGGGGCGATCGAATCAGCCCCAGCATTTT

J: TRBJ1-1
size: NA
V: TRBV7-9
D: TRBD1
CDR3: CASTLGQGVGTEAFF
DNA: TGTGCCAGCACCCTGGGACAGGGGGTAGGAACTGAAGCTTTCTTT

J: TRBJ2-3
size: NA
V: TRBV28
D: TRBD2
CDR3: CASITGGAKLNTQYF
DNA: TGTGCCAGCATCACGGGGGGGGCCAAGCTAAATACGCAGTATTTT

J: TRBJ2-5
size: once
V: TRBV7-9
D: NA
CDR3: CASSLFSGQETQYF
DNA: TGTGCCAGCAGCTTATTCAGTGGACAAGAGACCCAGTACTTC

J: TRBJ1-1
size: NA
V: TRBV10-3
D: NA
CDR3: CAISEPGMNTEAFF
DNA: TGTGCCATCAGTGAACCGGGTATGAACACTGAAGCTTTCTTT

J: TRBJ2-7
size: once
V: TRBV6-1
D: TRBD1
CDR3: CASSVQDRGTYEQYF
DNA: TGTGCCAGCAGTGTCCAGGACAGGGGTACCTACGAGCAGTACTTC

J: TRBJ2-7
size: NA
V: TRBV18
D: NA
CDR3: CASSPGTGDYEQYF
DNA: TGTGCCAGCTCGCCCGGGACGGGGGACTACGAGCAGTACTTC

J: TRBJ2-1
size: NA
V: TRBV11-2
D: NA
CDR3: CASSSLRPGRNNEQFF
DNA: TGTGCCAGCAGCTCCCTCCGGCCCGGGCGGAACAATGAGCAGTTCTTC

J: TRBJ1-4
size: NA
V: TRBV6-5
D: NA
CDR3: CASSYKFSTTNEKLFF
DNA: TGTGCCAGCAGTTACAAATTCTCCACAACTAATGAAAAACTGTTTTTT

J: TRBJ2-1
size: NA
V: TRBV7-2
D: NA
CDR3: CASSPKAYYNEQFF
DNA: TGTGCCAGCAGCCCGAAGGCGTACTACAATGAGCAGTTCTTC

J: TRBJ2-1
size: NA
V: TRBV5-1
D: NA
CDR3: CASSMNGFYNEQFF
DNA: TGCGCCAGCAGCATGAACGGGTTCTACAATGAGCAGTTCTTC

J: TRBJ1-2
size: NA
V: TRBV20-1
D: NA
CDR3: CSSQGVYGYTF
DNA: TGCAGCTCGCAGGGTGTCTATGGCTACACCTTC

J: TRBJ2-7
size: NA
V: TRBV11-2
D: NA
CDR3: CASSLQGSSTYEQYF
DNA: TGTGCCAGCAGTCTTCAGGGATCTTCGACCTACGAGCAGTACTTC

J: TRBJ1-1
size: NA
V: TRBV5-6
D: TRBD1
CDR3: CASSLVRGPEAFF
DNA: TGTGCCAGCAGCTTAGTCAGGGGGCCTGAAGCTTTCTTT

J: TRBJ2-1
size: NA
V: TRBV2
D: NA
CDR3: CASSPGWVTDEQFF
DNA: TGTGCCAGCAGCCCAGGGTGGGTTACAGATGAGCAGTTCTTC

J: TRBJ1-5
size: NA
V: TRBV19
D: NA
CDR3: CASSIRQPRPQHF
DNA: TGTGCCAGTAGTATCCGGCAACCTCGGCCCCAGCATTTT

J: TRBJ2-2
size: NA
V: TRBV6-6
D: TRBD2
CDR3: CASKRAGGNTGELFF
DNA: TGTGCCAGCAAACGAGCGGGAGGGAACACCGGGGAGCTGTTTTTT

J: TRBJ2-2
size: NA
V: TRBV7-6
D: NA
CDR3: CASSLVSSGLVGTGELFF
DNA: TGTGCCAGCAGCTTAGTTAGTTCTGGACTCGTGGGCACCGGGGAGCTGTTTTTT

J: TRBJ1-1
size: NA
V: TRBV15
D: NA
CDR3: CATSRGSPGRDTEAFF
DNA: TGTGCCACCAGCAGAGGCTCACCTGGGAGGGACACTGAAGCTTTCTTT

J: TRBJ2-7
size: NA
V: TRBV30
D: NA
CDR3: CAWSTTGKEGEQYF
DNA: TGTGCCTGGAGTACGACAGGGAAGGAGGGCGAGCAGTACTTC

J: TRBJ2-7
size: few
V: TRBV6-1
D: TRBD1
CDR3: CASSEGTGGTYEQYF
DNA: TGTGCCAGCAGTGAAGGGACAGGGGGAACCTACGAGCAGTACTTC

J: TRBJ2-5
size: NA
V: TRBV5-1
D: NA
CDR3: CASSSLLEGETQYF
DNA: TGCGCCAGCAGCTCCCTGTTAGAAGGGGAGACCCAGTACTTC

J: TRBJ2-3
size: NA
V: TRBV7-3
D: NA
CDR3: CASSPQNSGTDTQYF
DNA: TGTGCCAGCAGCCCCCAGAACAGTGGCACAGATACGCAGTATTTT

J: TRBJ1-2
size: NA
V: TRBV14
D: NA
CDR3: CASSHPGTVNYGYTF
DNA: TGTGCCAGCAGCCACCCGGGGACGGTGAACTATGGCTACACCTTC

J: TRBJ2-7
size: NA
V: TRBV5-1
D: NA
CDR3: CASSLGLGVGADYEQYF
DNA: TGCGCCAGCAGCTTGGGGTTAGGGGTCGGGGCTGACTACGAGCAGTACTTC

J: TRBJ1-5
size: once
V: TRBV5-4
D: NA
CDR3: CASSRDGGVGINQPQHF
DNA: TGTGCCAGCAGCCGAGACGGCGGGGTAGGAATCAATCAGCCCCAGCATTTT

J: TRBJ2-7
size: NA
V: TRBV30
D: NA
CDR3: CAWSPLREQYF
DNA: TGTGCCTGGAGTCCTCTTAGAGAGCAGTACTTC

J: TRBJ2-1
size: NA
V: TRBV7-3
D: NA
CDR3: CASSLAGMASSSYNEQFF
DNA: TGTGCCAGCAGCCTGGCCGGGATGGCGTCGAGCTCCTACAATGAGCAGTTCTTC

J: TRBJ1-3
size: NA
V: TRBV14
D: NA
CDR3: CASSHPGSAGNTIYF
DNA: TGTGCCAGCAGCCACCCAGGGAGTGCTGGAAACACCATATATTTT

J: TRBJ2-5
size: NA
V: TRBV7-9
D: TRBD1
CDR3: CASSGTTGGETQYF
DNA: TGTGCCAGCAGCGGCACAACAGGGGGAGAGACCCAGTACTTC

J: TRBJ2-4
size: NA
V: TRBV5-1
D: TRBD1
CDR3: CASSVGQENIQYF
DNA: TGCGCCAGCAGCGTGGGACAGGAAAACATTCAGTACTTC

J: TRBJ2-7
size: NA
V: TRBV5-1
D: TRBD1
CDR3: CASSLVPGQGFEQYF
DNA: TGCGCCAGCAGCTTGGTTCCCGGACAGGGTTTCGAGCAGTACTTC

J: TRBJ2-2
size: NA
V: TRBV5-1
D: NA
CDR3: CASSSGSYSNTGELFF
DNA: TGCGCCAGCAGCTCAGGTAGCTATTCGAACACCGGGGAGCTGTTTTTT

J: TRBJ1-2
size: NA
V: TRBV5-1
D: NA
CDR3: CASSLEWSYGYTF
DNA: TGCGCCAGCAGCTTGGAGTGGAGCTATGGCTACACCTTC

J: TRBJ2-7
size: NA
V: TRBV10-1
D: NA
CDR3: CASSEFRDYEQYF
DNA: TGCGCCAGCAGTGAGTTTCGGGACTACGAGCAGTACTTC